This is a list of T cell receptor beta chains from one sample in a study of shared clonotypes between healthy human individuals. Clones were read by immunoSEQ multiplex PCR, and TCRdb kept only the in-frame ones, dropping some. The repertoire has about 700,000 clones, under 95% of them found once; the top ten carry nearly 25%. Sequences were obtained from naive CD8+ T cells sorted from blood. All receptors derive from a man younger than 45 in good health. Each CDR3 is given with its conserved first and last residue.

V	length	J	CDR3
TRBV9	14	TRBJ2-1	CASSVDGGRNREFF
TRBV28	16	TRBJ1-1	CASRARLAGTNTEAFF
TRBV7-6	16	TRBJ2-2	CASSFGGAGYGGELFF
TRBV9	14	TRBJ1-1	CASSETGGNTEAFF
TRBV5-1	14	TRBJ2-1	CASTPTSINNEQFF
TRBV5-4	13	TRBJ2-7	CASRSGDTYEQYF
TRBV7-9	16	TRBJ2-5	CASSSTPGAGEETQYF
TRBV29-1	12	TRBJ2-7	CSVDTGDYEQYF
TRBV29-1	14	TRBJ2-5	CSVEGGGGGETQYF
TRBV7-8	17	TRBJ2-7	CASSPEGLAGSSYEQYF
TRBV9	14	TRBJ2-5	CASSAWDSKETQYF
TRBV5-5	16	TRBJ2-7	CASSLPSGSFSYEQYF
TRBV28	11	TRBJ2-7	CASSQGYEQYF
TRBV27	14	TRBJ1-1	CASSSLGTNTEAFF
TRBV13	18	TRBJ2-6	CASSSGQGMPSGANVLTF
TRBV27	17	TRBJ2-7	CASSWMSGGRRFYEQYF
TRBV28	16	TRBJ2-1	CASSAREGGLYNEQFF
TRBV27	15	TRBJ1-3	CASSATALSGNTIYF
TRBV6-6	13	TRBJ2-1	CASSYSSGNEQFF
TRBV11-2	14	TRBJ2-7	CASSMGPGQYEQYF
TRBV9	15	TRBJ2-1	CASSVGSSGSYEQFF
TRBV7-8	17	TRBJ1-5	CASSLGEGSYSNQPQHF
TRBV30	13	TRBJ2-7	CAWSDRGSYEQYF
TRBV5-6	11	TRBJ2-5	CASGRGETQYF
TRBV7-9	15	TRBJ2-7	CASSSGLAGGREQYF
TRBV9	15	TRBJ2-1	CASSLGLAGKNEQFF
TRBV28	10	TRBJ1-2	CASSFDGYTF
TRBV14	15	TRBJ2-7	CASSQALAGFLEQYF
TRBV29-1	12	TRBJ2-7	CSVRTPAYEQYF
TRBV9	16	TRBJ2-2	CASSVDKGTDTGELFF
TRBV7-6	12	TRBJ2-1	CASSRDSNEQFF
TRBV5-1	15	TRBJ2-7	CASSPGQGVVYEQYF
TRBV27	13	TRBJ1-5	CASRGGGNQPQHF
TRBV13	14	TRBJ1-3	CASSLTGVGNTIYF
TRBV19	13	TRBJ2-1	CASSPRGAGEQFF
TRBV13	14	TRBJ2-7	CASSLGGRADEQYF
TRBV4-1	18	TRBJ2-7	CASSQDPMVTPLFNEQYF